What follows are 3 T cell receptor beta chains derived from one specimen sequenced in a study of blood T cell repertoires in COVID-19. Profiling relied on immunoSEQ multiplex PCR, and the TCRdb table lists in-frame clones only, not all of them. The table shows more than 300,000 clones, with around 87% occurring only once. The sample consisted of PBMCs or T cells enriched from blood (not recorded which). The receptors derive from a man in his forties in a cohort exposed to, infected with or recovered from COVID-19 (not recorded which).

The chain has TRBV2 and TRBJ2-7; 7 bases are a match to TRBD2. The trim removed 7 bases at V and 7 bases at J, leaving 7 bases unmatched. Germline CDR1 is SNHLY and CDR2 is FYNNEI. The CDR3 sequence is 12 residues long. The CDR3 sequence: CASTEGGYEQYF. For the CDR3, the DNA is TGTGCCAGCACCGAGGGAGGGTATGAGCAGTACTTC. Full variable domain (remainder filled in from reference TRBV2 and TRBJ2-7): EPEVTQTPSHQVTQMGQEVILRCVPISNHLYFYWYRQILGQKVEFLVSFYNNEISEKSEIFDDQFSVERPDGSNFTLKIRSTKLEDSAMYFCASTEGGYEQYFGPGTRLTVT.

Written as DNA, the CDR3 is TGTGCCAGCAGCTCCGCGAACCTCCGAAATGAAAAACTGTTTTTT. Translation: CASSSANLRNEKLFF. V gene TRBV7-9 combines with J gene TRBJ1-4; D call uncertain. The CDR3 runs to 15 residues. The germline V gene encodes CDR1 SEHNR and CDR2 FQNEAQ (reference sequence). Trimming cost V 4 bases and J 5 bases, with 14 bases left between them.

The chain links TRBV7-9 to TRBJ2-1, with D perhaps TRBD2 (6 bases). The CDR3 is made up of 17 amino acids. Germline V gene sequence: CDR1 SEHNR, CDR2 FQNEAQ (reference sequence). V was shortened by 6 bases and J by 7 bases, with 25 bases between the two germline ends. CDR3 residues: CASRPAGLAKAKNEQFF. The CDR3 DNA reads TGTGCCAGCAGGCCGGCGGGGCTAGCGAAAGCCAAGAATGAGCAGTTCTTC.